These T cell receptor beta chains were read from a single sample in a study of early T cells in non-severe SARS-CoV-2 infection. In TCRdb, the 5' RACE reads were re-called with MiXCR into one record per CDR3 protein. The table includes tens of thousands of distinct CDR3 sequences, more than 8.5% detected once. Sequenced: whole blood. The receptors shown here come from an adult who was a healthcare worker with PCR-confirmed SARS-CoV-2 infection or an uninfected control (not recorded which). Each CDR3 is given with its conserved first and last residue. Fields, in order: D gene, J gene, V gene, clone size, CDR3 protein, CDR3 DNA. D genes are given only for firm matches. Clone sizes are given selectively: once, few, many, or a class where the clone is expanded.

NA | TRBJ2-2 | TRBV24-1 | many | CATSEMGDTGELFF | TGTGCCACCAGTGAAATGGGAGACACCGGGGAGCTGTTTTTT
TRBD2 | TRBJ2-7 | TRBV6-6 | many | CASTGAGVRYEQYF | TGTGCCAGCACCGGAGCGGGAGTCCGCTACGAGCAGTACTTC
NA | TRBJ2-1 | TRBV7-3 | many | CASSAQGGRLDEQFF | TGTGCCAGCAGCGCTCAGGGGGGGCGGCTGGATGAGCAGTTCTTC
NA | TRBJ1-1 | TRBV6-1 | few | CASSEFGNTEAFF | TGTGCCAGCAGTGAATTCGGGAACACTGAAGCTTTCTTT
TRBD2 | TRBJ2-3 | TRBV2 | many | CASRETSVSTDTQYF | TGTGCCAGCAGAGAAACTAGCGTAAGCACAGATACGCAGTATTTT
NA | TRBJ1-1 | TRBV12-3/TRBV12-4 | NA | CASCSNLNTEAFF | TGTGCCAGCTGCAGTAACCTGAACACTGAAGCTTTCTTT
NA | TRBJ1-2 | TRBV19 | NA | CASSPQRGPNYGYTF | TGTGCCAGTAGTCCCCAACGCGGCCCCAACTATGGCTACACCTTC
TRBD2 | TRBJ2-3 | TRBV29-1 | NA | CSVFHSGFSTDTQYF | TGCAGCGTCTTTCATAGCGGGTTTAGCACAGATACGCAGTATTTT
NA | TRBJ1-1 | TRBV7-8 | many | CASSYQQGLNTEAFF | TGTGCCAGCAGCTACCAACAGGGATTGAACACTGAAGCTTTCTTT
TRBD2 | TRBJ2-5 | TRBV3-1 | NA | CASSPRGFSGRGETQYF | TGTGCCAGCAGCCCCCGCGGGTTTAGCGGGAGGGGGGAGACCCAGTACTTC
TRBD1 | TRBJ1-1 | TRBV4-1 | few | CASSKRGGTRDLEAFF | TGCGCCAGCAGCAAAAGAGGGGGCACCAGGGACCTTGAAGCTTTCTTT
TRBD1 | TRBJ1-5 | TRBV25-1 | many | CASSATEQGANQPQHF | TGTGCCAGCAGTGCAACCGAACAGGGGGCCAACCAGCCCCAGCATTTT
TRBD2 | TRBJ2-7 | TRBV28 | NA | CASSFSTSGRGYEQYF | TGTGCCAGCAGTTTCTCGACTAGCGGGAGAGGGTACGAGCAGTACTTC
NA | TRBJ1-5 | TRBV20-1 | NA | CSARGLRDNQPQHF | TGCAGTGCTAGAGGGTTGAGGGATAATCAGCCCCAGCATTTT
NA | TRBJ2-7 | TRBV3-1 | NA | CASSPLDEQYF | TGTGCCAGCAGCCCCCTTGACGAGCAGTACTTC
NA | TRBJ1-1 | TRBV10-3 | many | CAIKRGSGAEAFF | TGTGCCATCAAGCGGGGTTCGGGCGCTGAAGCTTTCTTT
NA | TRBJ2-7 | TRBV7-2 | few | CASSFNGAASEQYF | TGTGCCAGCAGCTTCAATGGGGCCGCGTCCGAGCAGTACTTC
NA | TRBJ1-4 | TRBV6-1 | many | CASSEIQGAGTRREKLFF | TGTGCCAGCAGTGAAATCCAAGGGGCCGGGACACGGAGGGAAAAACTGTTTTTT
NA | TRBJ1-1 | TRBV4-2 | NA | CASSQDGQASLTEAFF | TGTGCCAGCAGCCAAGATGGGCAGGCGAGTCTAACTGAAGCTTTCTTT
NA | TRBJ1-1 | TRBV7-9 | many | CASSLTRSTGPRENTEAFF | TGTGCCAGCAGCCTCACGCGGTCGACAGGACCAAGGGAAAACACTGAAGCTTTCTTT
NA | TRBJ2-1 | TRBV2 | many | CASSYLPNEQFF | TGTGCCAGCTCCTACCTACCCAATGAGCAGTTCTTC
NA | TRBJ2-1 | TRBV4-1 | many | CASSQVARIDEQFF | TGCGCCAGCAGCCAAGTAGCCAGAATCGATGAGCAGTTCTTC
TRBD2 | TRBJ2-7 | TRBV27 | few | CASSLLASGRSSYEQYF | TGTGCCAGCAGTTTACTGGCTAGCGGAAGGAGCTCCTACGAGCAGTACTTC
TRBD2 | TRBJ2-3 | TRBV12-3/TRBV12-4 | few | CASSVAGGGTDTQYF | TGTGCCAGCAGTGTAGCGGGAGGCGGCACAGATACGCAGTATTTT
TRBD2 | TRBJ2-5 | TRBV20-1 | medium-sized | CSARGGGQETQYF | TGCAGTGCTAGAGGGGGGGGACAAGAGACCCAGTACTTC
TRBD1 | TRBJ1-5 | TRBV11-2 | many | CASRAETDRAPKPQHF | TGTGCCAGCAGAGCCGAAACGGACAGGGCGCCCAAGCCCCAGCATTTT
TRBD2 | TRBJ2-5 | TRBV12-3/TRBV12-4 | many | CASSQAGGRETQYF | TGTGCCAGCAGTCAAGCGGGAGGGAGGGAGACCCAGTACTTC
NA | TRBJ1-5 | TRBV12-3/TRBV12-4 | many | CASSLTGYQTPQHF | TGTGCCAGCAGTTTGACAGGTTACCAAACGCCCCAGCATTTT
TRBD2 | TRBJ2-1 | TRBV7-9 | many | CASSDSGRAINEQFF | TGTGCCAGCAGCGATAGCGGGAGGGCCATCAATGAGCAGTTCTTC
NA | TRBJ2-1 | TRBV12-5 | many | CASGFRGDYYNEQFF | TGTGCTAGTGGTTTCAGGGGCGACTACTACAATGAGCAGTTCTTC
TRBD1 | TRBJ1-1 | TRBV5-5 | many | CASSPGQGNHGAFF | TGTGCCAGCAGCCCGGGACAGGGTAACCATGGAGCTTTCTTT
NA | TRBJ1-6 | TRBV4-1 | NA | CASSQDGAAGGSPLHF | TGCGCCAGCAGCCAAGATGGAGCCGCGGGCGGTTCACCCCTCCACTTT
NA | TRBJ2-7 | TRBV11-2 | many | CASSLFSQVPAYEQYF | TGTGCCAGCAGCTTATTTAGTCAAGTCCCGGCCTACGAGCAGTACTTC
NA | TRBJ1-5 | TRBV7-2 | few | CASSLGWGGSNQPQHF | TGTGCCAGCAGCTTAGGTTGGGGAGGAAGCAATCAGCCCCAGCATTTT
TRBD1 | TRBJ2-7 | TRBV11-1 | NA | CASSPGQGVGVQYF | TGTGCCAGCAGCCCGGGACAGGGGGTAGGCGTGCAGTACTTC
NA | TRBJ2-3 | TRBV24-1 | many | CATSDTTDTQYF | TGTGCCACCAGTGACACCACAGATACGCAGTATTTT
TRBD1 | TRBJ2-3 | TRBV28 | many | CASSFRGSWDTQYF | TGTGCCAGCAGTTTCAGGGGGTCATGGGATACGCAGTATTTT
TRBD1 | TRBJ2-7 | TRBV9 | NA | CASSAGDRVEYYEQYF | TGTGCCAGCAGCGCCGGGGACAGGGTTGAATATTACGAGCAGTACTTC
NA | TRBJ1-2 | TRBV20-1 | few | CSARAAVGYTF | TGCAGTGCTAGAGCGGCCGTAGGCTACACCTTC
NA | TRBJ2-1 | TRBV6-5 | few | CASRVHGPSYNEQFF | TGTGCCAGCAGAGTACATGGCCCAAGCTACAATGAGCAGTTCTTC
NA | TRBJ2-4 | TRBV25-1 | NA | CASSDYQKNIQYF | TGTGCCAGCAGTGACTATCAGAAAAACATTCAGTACTTC
TRBD2 | TRBJ2-1 | TRBV19 | many | CASSPFLAGETYNEQFF | TGTGCCAGTAGTCCCTTCCTAGCGGGGGAAACCTACAATGAGCAGTTCTTC
NA | TRBJ1-4 | TRBV28 | many | CASSYGRLTNEKLFF | TGTGCCAGCAGTTATGGGAGGTTAACTAATGAAAAACTGTTTTTT
TRBD1 | TRBJ2-3 | TRBV19 | many | CASSIIRLAGGTDTQYF | TGTGCCAGTAGTATAATTCGGCTCGCAGGGGGAACAGATACGCAGTATTTT
NA | TRBJ2-2 | TRBV4-3 | many | CASSQGGWDSANTGELFF | TGCGCCAGCAGCCAAGGGGGGTGGGATAGCGCGAACACCGGGGAGCTGTTTTTT